A single sample gave rise to the 15 T cell receptor beta chains below, sequenced in a study of blood T cell repertoires in COVID-19. Some clones are missing from TCRdb's copy, which holds only in-frame ones; the method was immunoSEQ multiplex PCR. The profile covers 400,000 to 550,000 clones, with nearly 90% appearing a single time and roughly 1.9% taken by the ten largest. Sample: PBMCs or T cells enriched from blood (not recorded which). The receptor source for this set is a woman aged 18-30 years with acute COVID-19.

This clone was seen a handful of times. The chain recombines TRBV7-2 with TRBJ2-7; 9 nucleotides match TRBD2. In germline, CDR1 is SGHTA, CDR2 FQGNSA. The CDR3 spans 14 residues. V gave up 1 base and J gave up 10 bases; unmatched junction bases: 8. Here the CDR3 reads CASSLGSVAGVQYF. As DNA, the CDR3 is TGTGCCAGCAGCTTAGGATCGGTAGCGGGAGTTCAGTACTTC. The full variable domain, in which reference TRBV7-2 and TRBJ2-7 provide the parts outside the CDR3, is GAGVSQSPSNKVTEKGKDVELRCDPISGHTALYWYRQSLGQGLEFLIYFQGNSAPDKSGLPSDRFSAERTGGSVSTLTIQRTQQEDSAVYLCASSLGSVAGVQYFGPGTRLTVT.

The rearrangement joins TRBV5-4 to TRBJ1-2; TRBD1 aligns across 9 bases. The CDR3 is made up of 14 amino acids. The V segment lost 5 bases and the J segment 4 bases; nucleotides outside the gene matches: 6. Germline V gene lookup returns CDR1 SGHNT and CDR2 YYREEE (reference sequence). The CDR3 DNA is TGTGCCAGCAGTCGTACAGGGGGCGGCTATGGCTACACCTTC. It specifies CASSRTGGGYGYTF.

The genes are TRBV10-3 and TRBJ2-1, with a weak D call TRBD1 (6 bases). The CDR3 contains 14 residues. CDR1 and CDR2 from the germline V gene are ENHRY and SYGVKD. V shed 7 bases and J shed 6 bases, with 16 bases lying between them. This CDR3 reads CAIMAQGVGNEQFF. DNA for the CDR3: TGTGCCATCATGGCACAGGGAGTAGGCAATGAGCAGTTCTTC.

V is TRBV15 and J is TRBJ1-4; possible D gene TRBD1, 5 bases. Germline CDR1 reads LNHNV; CDR2 reads YYDKDF (reference sequence). This CDR3 contains 13 residues. Trimming took off 6 bases at V and 8 bases at J, with 13 bases between the two ends. CDR3 region: CATRAGIVEKLFF. CDR3 coding DNA: TGTGCCACCAGGGCAGGGATCGTGGAAAAACTGTTTTTT.

V and J are TRBV10-3 and TRBJ1-4; 10 bases are shared with TRBD1. Germline V gene sequence: CDR1 ENHRY, CDR2 SYGVKD. The CDR3 extends over 16 amino acids. After removal of 2 bases from V and 5 bases from J, the junction contained 5 bases not matched to a gene. CDR3 sequence (DNA): TGTGCCATCAGTGAGGCCGGGACAGGGGACAATGAAAAACTGTTTTTT. Translating gives CAISEAGTGDNEKLFF.

The chain is built from TRBV7-9 and TRBJ1-1; D may be TRBD1 (5 bases). The CDR3 runs 15 residues. Trimming stripped 5 bases from V and 7 bases from J, with 20 bases between. Germline V gives CDR1 SEHNR, CDR2 FQNEAQ (reference sequence). The CDR3 reads CASSPIHGGDFEAFF. DNA for the CDR3: TGTGCCAGCAGCCCGATACATGGGGGGGACTTTGAAGCTTTCTTT.

The chain employs TRBV24-1 and TRBJ2-3, with 12 bases lining up with TRBD1. The CDR3 runs to 17 residues. Unmatched junction bases numbered 7, after V lost 3 bases and J lost 4 bases. The germline CDR1 and CDR2 sequences are KGHDR and SFDVKD. The DNA for the CDR3 is TGTGCCACCAGTGATGGTTCGGGACAGGGGGCACCAGATACGCAGTATTTT. It is translated as CATSDGSGQGAPDTQYF.

This chain joins TRBV4-3 and TRBJ2-1; D not resolved. V was pared by 1 base and J by 1 base, with 20 bases between. CDR1 LGHNA and CDR2 YSLEER come from the germline V gene. The CDR3 covers 19 residues. DNA of the CDR3: TGCGCCAGCAGCCAAGTACGAGACCCCGGCAGGCCATCCTACAATGAGCAGTTCTTC. Protein: CASSQVRDPGRPSYNEQFF.

The chain links TRBV7-2 to TRBJ1-5; TRBD1 might be the D (6 bases). The germline CDR1 and CDR2 sequences are SGHTA and FQGNSA. The length of the CDR3 is 15 residues. V was cut by 5 bases and J by 3 bases, with 14 bases left in between. In DNA, the CDR3 is TGTGCCAGCAGCCTCAACAGGGACTACAATCAGCCCCAGCATTTT. This gives the protein CASSLNRDYNQPQHF.

In this sample, this clone turned up once. The V gene is TRBV27, the J gene TRBJ1-1; D remains ambiguous. Germline V gives CDR1 MNHEY, CDR2 SMNVEV (reference sequence). The CDR3 extends over 13 amino acids. Trimming took 5 bases from V and 5 from J, leaving 12 bases between them. CDR3 in amino acids: CASSRERRTEAFF. The CDR3 nucleotides are TGTGCCAGCAGTCGGGAGCGAAGGACTGAAGCTTTCTTT.

The chain recombines TRBV5-4 with TRBJ1-1; D gene unclear. In germline, CDR1 is SGHNT, CDR2 YYREEE (reference sequence). Trimming removed 4 bases from V and 8 bases from J, with 12 bases in between. The CDR3 has 12 amino acids. The chain's CDR3 is CASSRESREAFF. In DNA, the CDR3 is TGTGCCAGCAGCCGGGAGTCTAGGGAAGCTTTCTTT.

This clone was counted between two and nine times. The CDR3 DNA reads as TGTGCCAGCAGCCCAGGGCCGACACACACCTACGAGCAGTACTTC. It codes for CASSPGPTHTYEQYF. This chain links TRBV2 with TRBJ2-7, with D possibly matching TRBD1 (5 bases). The CDR3 has 15 residues. Germline V CDR1 and CDR2: SNHLY, FYNNEI. V lost 6 bases to trimming and J lost 2 bases, with 17 bases between them.

The V gene is TRBV27, the J gene TRBJ1-4; the match to TRBD1 covers 7 bases. Losses at the gene ends were 0 bases for V and 4 bases for J; bases not matched to a gene: 2. Germline V gene sequence: CDR1 MNHEY, CDR2 SMNVEV (reference sequence). The CDR3 extends over 15 amino acids. The CDR3 DNA follows: TGTGCCAGCAGTTTATCCGGGACAGTTAATGAAAAACTGTTTTTT. Protein sequence: CASSLSGTVNEKLFF.

The chain couples TRBV20-1 to TRBJ2-1; 14 nucleotides agree with TRBD2. CDR1 is DFQATT and CDR2 is SNEGSKA in the germline V gene (reference sequence). Germline trimming cut 3 bases from V and 15 bases from J; bases unmatched to any gene: 1. CDR3 size: 11 residues. The CDR3 spells CSARGLAGAFF. CDR3 bases: TGCAGTGCTAGGGGACTAGCGGGGGCGTTCTTC.

The rearrangement joins TRBV7-2 to TRBJ2-4; D gene unclear. CDR3 length: 16 residues. From germline, CDR1 is SGHTA and CDR2 FQGNSA. V lost 1 base and J lost 1, with 11 bases in between. The CDR3 region has the DNA TGTGCCAGCAGCTTAGGTTTTTCTGCGGCCAAAAACATTCAGTACTTC. Protein sequence: CASSLGFSAAKNIQYF.